Following are 16 T cell receptor beta chains from one sample sequenced in a study of blood T cell repertoires in COVID-19. Sequencing was performed with immunoSEQ multiplex PCR; in TCRdb, only in-frame clones are kept and a portion is missing. The sample contains 150,000 to 160,000 clones, over 60% of which appear only once. Sequenced sample: peripheral blood. Receptors originate from an elderly man with acute or convalescent COVID-19.

This clone was counted only a few times. The J gene is TRBJ2-1, the V gene TRBV11-2, with D possibly matching TRBD1 (6 bases). V was pared by 0 bases and J by 3 bases, with 12 bases between. The CDR3 has 16 amino acids. Germline CDR1 is SGHAT and CDR2 is FQNNGV. The DNA for the CDR3 is TGTGCCAGCAGCTTAGAGAGGACAGCCCGCTACAATGAGCAGTTCTTC. This sequence encodes CASSLERTARYNEQFF.

The J gene is TRBJ2-7, the V gene TRBV2; D uncertain. With 8 bases removed from V and 5 bases from J, the gap between germline ends came to 7 bases. This CDR3 region has 10 residues. CDR1 is SNHLY and CDR2 is FYNNEI in the germline V gene. CDR3 sequence reads: CASGQNEQYF. In nucleotides, the CDR3 is TGTGCCAGCGGGCAAAACGAGCAGTACTTC. The whole variable domain, filled in from reference TRBV2 and TRBJ2-7, reads EPEVTQTPSHQVTQMGQEVILRCVPISNHLYFYWYRQILGQKVEFLVSFYNNEISEKSEIFDDQFSVERPDGSNFTLKIRSTKLEDSAMYFCASGQNEQYFGPGTRLTVT.

This clone has just a few counts. V is TRBV3-1 (or the pseudogene TRBV3-2) and J is TRBJ2-4; D uncertain. CDR3 length equals 15 residues. V gave up 1 base and J gave up 7 bases, with 14 bases separating them. CDR1 and CDR2 (germline): LGHDT, YNNKEL (reference sequence). The CDR3 loop is CASSQVNSGRNIQYF. The CDR3 DNA reads TGTGCCAGCAGCCAAGTGAACAGTGGAAGGAACATTCAGTACTTC.

The J gene is TRBJ2-7, the V gene TRBV5-1; 7 bases line up with TRBD1. Germline V gene data show CDR1 as SGHRS and CDR2 as YFSETQ. V shed 4 bases and J 0 bases; nucleotides not matched to a gene: 7. This CDR3 is 15 amino acids long. This CDR3 reads CASSPNPGGSYEQYF. The CDR3 nucleotides are TGCGCCAGCAGCCCGAACCCAGGGGGCTCCTACGAGCAGTACTTC.

This chain joins TRBV15 and TRBJ1-4, with TRBD1 identical over 7 bases. V lost 1 base and J lost 8; bases outside the gene matches: 4. This CDR3 spans 14 amino acids. Germline V gene lookup returns CDR1 LNHNV and CDR2 YYDKDF (reference sequence). CDR3 sequence: CATSRGGGWEKLFF. The CDR3 DNA reads TGTGCCACCAGCAGAGGAGGGGGCTGGGAAAAACTGTTTTTT.

This clone has just a few counts. The chain employs TRBV10-1 and TRBJ2-5; 7 bases agree with TRBD1. CDR3 length equals 14 residues. Trimming removed 5 bases from V and 4 bases from J; junction bases left unmatched: 7. The germline gives CDR1 WNHNN, CDR2 SYGVQD (reference sequence). The CDR3 loop reads CASSKGQIGETQYF. The CDR3 DNA reads TGCGCCAGCAGTAAGGGACAGATTGGAGAGACCCAGTACTTC.

The chain joins TRBV29-1 to TRBJ1-1, with D unclear. Germline CDR1 reads SQVTM; CDR2 reads ANQGSEA. V lost 0 bases and J lost 1, with 9 bases in between. CDR3 size: 14 residues. Here the CDR3 reads CSVEDWFGNTEAFF. The CDR3 nucleotides read TGCAGCGTTGAAGACTGGTTCGGGAACACTGAAGCTTTCTTT.

The V gene is TRBV19, the J gene TRBJ2-5, with D possibly being TRBD2 (5 bases). Germline V gene data show CDR1 as LNHDA and CDR2 as SQIVND (reference sequence). The CDR3 has 19 amino acids. Trimming left V 0 bases short and J 2 bases short, with 22 bases between. The CDR3 DNA reads as TGTGCCAGTAGTATAGATCCCGGCCGACTACGGACGGGTCAAGAGACCCAGTACTTC. It encodes CASSIDPGRLRTGQETQYF.

The rearrangement joins TRBV2 to TRBJ2-7, with TRBD2 as a possible D gene (5 bases). CDR3 length: 15 amino acids. The V gene lost 7 bases and the J gene lost 2 bases, with 18 bases spanning the gap. CDR1 SNHLY and CDR2 FYNNEI come from the germline V gene. In DNA, the CDR3 is TGTGCCAGCACCCAGGAAGCGGCCCCCACCTACGAGCAGTACTTC. Its translation is CASTQEAAPTYEQYF. The full variable domain, rest sourced from reference TRBV2 and TRBJ2-7, is EPEVTQTPSHQVTQMGQEVILRCVPISNHLYFYWYRQILGQKVEFLVSFYNNEISEKSEIFDDQFSVERPDGSNFTLKIRSTKLEDSAMYFCASTQEAAPTYEQYFGPGTRLTVT.

V is TRBV3-1 (or the pseudogene TRBV3-2) and J is TRBJ1-1; D call uncertain. Trimming cost V 0 bases and J 10 bases, with 9 bases left between them. The CDR3 is made up of 12 amino acids. Germline V gene sequence: CDR1 LGHDT, CDR2 YNNKEL (reference sequence). CDR3 region: CASSQEGGGAFF. CDR3 nucleotide sequence: TGTGCCAGCAGCCAAGAGGGTGGCGGAGCTTTCTTT.

This clone has only a few counts. The chain carries TRBV7-3 and TRBJ1-3; D might be TRBD1 (5 bases). Germline V gene sequence: CDR1 SGHTA, CDR2 FQGTGA. CDR3 length: 15 residues. V was clipped by 4 bases and J by 1 base, with 11 bases between them. CDR3 in amino acids: CASSSMGGSGNTIYF. The CDR3 coding sequence is TGTGCCAGCAGCTCAATGGGGGGTTCTGGAAACACCATATATTTT.

The table lists this clone with a few counts. The rearrangement links TRBV10-1 to TRBJ1-1, with D possibly TRBD1 on 5 matching bases. This CDR3 has 13 amino acids. Trimming left V 4 bases short and J 0 bases short, with 6 bases between. CDR1 WNHNN and CDR2 SYGVQD come from the germline V gene (reference sequence). CDR3 amino acids: CASSGQLNTEAFF. Written as DNA, the CDR3 is TGCGCCAGCAGTGGACAGTTGAACACTGAAGCTTTCTTT.

This chain links TRBV19 with TRBJ1-1; D gene ambiguous. Trimming cost V 6 bases and J 8 bases, with 13 bases left between them. Germline loops: CDR1 LNHDA, CDR2 SQIVND (reference sequence). This CDR3 spans 12 amino acids. The CDR3, as DNA: TGTGCCAGTAGCCTAGCGGGGAACGAAGCTTTCTTT. The encoded protein is CASSLAGNEAFF.

The rearrangement links TRBV30 to TRBJ2-5; the D gene is possibly TRBD2 (6 bases). Trimming pared 3 bases from V and 4 bases from J, leaving 18 bases between. CDR1 GTSNPN and CDR2 SVGIG come from the germline V gene (reference sequence). This CDR3 is 15 amino acids long. DNA of the CDR3: TGTGCCTGGAGGGGAGGCGCGCGCCTGGGAGAGACCCAGTACTTC. It specifies CAWRGGARLGETQYF.

In this sample, this clone turned up once. The V and J genes are TRBV2 and TRBJ2-2; 10 bases fit TRBD2. The CDR3 totals 15 residues. CDR1 SNHLY and CDR2 FYNNEI come from the germline V gene. V trimming: 7 bases; J trimming: 4 bases; junction bases outside the gene matches: 6. The CDR3 DNA follows: TGTGCCAGCAAAACCGGGACTAGCGTCACCGGGGAGCTGTTTTTT. This translates into CASKTGTSVTGELFF.

The chain has TRBV28 and TRBJ2-5; D is unclear. Germline loops: CDR1 MDHEN, CDR2 SYDVKM. V was clipped by 4 bases and J by 1 base, with 4 bases between them. CDR3 length: 12 amino acids. The CDR3 DNA follows: TGTGCCAGCAGTTCCGTCCAAGAGACCCAGTACTTC. Protein: CASSSVQETQYF.